A single sample gave rise to the 17 T cell receptor beta chains below, sequenced in a study of tumor-infiltrating lymphocytes in localized non-small cell lung cancer. Profiling relied on immunoSEQ multiplex PCR, and the TCRdb table lists in-frame clones only, not all of them. The data hold about 15,000 clones, with 65% to 85% observed a single time. The sample taken for sequencing was lung tumor tissue. Source of these receptors: a human donor with non-small cell lung cancer.

This clone was observed once. The rearrangement links TRBV28 to TRBJ1-4; 10 bases line up with TRBD1. The V segment lost 6 bases and the J segment 8 bases; nucleotides outside the gene matches: 12. The germline CDR1 and CDR2 sequences are MDHEN and SYDVKM. The length of the CDR3 is 16 residues. The CDR3 is CASSRDRGGRREKLFF. DNA for the CDR3: TGTGCCAGCAGCCGGGACAGGGGCGGTCGTCGGGAAAAACTGTTTTTT.

V is TRBV30 and J is TRBJ2-7; D may be TRBD1 or TRBD2 (7 bases each). This CDR3 region has 15 residues. Trimming left V 0 bases short and J 1 base short, with 13 bases between. CDR1 is GTSNPN, CDR2 SVGIG, per germline (reference sequence). The CDR3 DNA is TGTGCCTGGAGTGTAAGCGGGACAGTTTCCTACGAGCAGTACTTC. Encoded protein: CAWSVSGTVSYEQYF.

This chain links TRBV7-9 with TRBJ2-2; the D call may be TRBD1 or TRBD2 (5 bases each). The CDR3 consists of 16 residues. The V end was cut by 4 bases, the J end by 7 bases, with 19 bases between. The V gene's germline CDR1 is SEHNR and CDR2 FQNEAQ (reference sequence). CDR3 nucleotides: TGTGCCAGCAGCTCGTATACCAGCTTTGGGGGCGGGGAGCTGTTTTTT. It codes for CASSSYTSFGGGELFF.

This chain's CDR3 is CASSLGGLAAFSYEQYF. The DNA for the CDR3 is TGTGCCAGCAGCTTAGGGGGTCTAGCGGCCTTTTCCTACGAGCAGTACTTC. V and J are TRBV7-2 and TRBJ2-7; the match to TRBD2 covers 7 bases. Germline V gives CDR1 SGHTA, CDR2 FQGNSA. The CDR3 consists of 17 residues. With V trimmed by 1 base and J by 1 base, 10 bases remained unmatched.

The V call is TRBV5-4, the J call TRBJ1-3, with a weak D call TRBD1 (6 bases). Germline CDR1 is SGHNT and CDR2 is YYREEE (reference sequence). CDR3 length: 16 residues. V lost 0 bases, J lost 0 bases, and 10 bases lay in between. CDR3 amino acids: CASSLDQGSSGNTIYF. The CDR3, as DNA: TGTGCCAGCAGCTTGGATCAGGGGAGCTCTGGAAACACCATATATTTT.

The chain employs TRBV7-3 and TRBJ1-5; D gene uncertain. Germline V gene data show CDR1 as SGHTA and CDR2 as FQGTGA. This CDR3 is built from 13 residues. The V end was cut by 4 bases, the J end by 0 bases, with 4 bases between. The CDR3 is CASSSGSNQPQHF. As DNA, the CDR3 is TGTGCCAGCAGCTCAGGTAGCAATCAGCCCCAGCATTTT.

The J gene is TRBJ1-2, the V gene TRBV30, with D possibly TRBD1 on 5 matching bases. Germline V gene sequence: CDR1 GTSNPN, CDR2 SVGIG (reference sequence). The CDR3 totals 15 residues. Trimming pared 1 base from V and 0 bases from J, leaving 12 bases between. CDR3 protein: CAWSAKGRANYGYTF. Here the CDR3 DNA reads TGTGCCTGGAGTGCAAAGGGACGGGCTAACTATGGCTACACCTTC.

This clone came up a few times. The J gene is TRBJ2-1, the V gene TRBV5-6; D ambiguous. Trimming pared 1 base from V and 2 bases from J, leaving 16 bases between. Looked up from germline, CDR1 is SGHDT and CDR2 is YYEEEE. The CDR3 loop spans 17 amino acids. CDR3 coding DNA: TGTGCCAGCAGCTTGAGGATAAGAAAGGGTACCTACAATGAGCAGTTCTTC. It specifies CASSLRIRKGTYNEQFF.

The chain carries TRBV10-2 and TRBJ2-1, with a possible D match to TRBD2 (7 bases). V lost 0 bases and J 12 bases, leaving 15 bases between the germline ends. This CDR3 is 14 amino acids long. Germline CDR1 and CDR2: WSHSY and SAAADI. The CDR3 is CASSESRWGGGQFF. The CDR3 DNA reads as TGCGCCAGCAGTGAGTCACGATGGGGAGGGGGGCAGTTCTTC.

J is TRBJ2-5 and V is TRBV7-2; 7 bases line up with TRBD1. V was clipped by 4 bases and J by 2 bases; unmatched bases: 7. The CDR3 runs 15 residues. Germline CDR1 and CDR2: SGHTA and FQGNSA. CDR3 sequence: CASSSQTGHQETQYF. The CDR3 DNA is TGTGCCAGCAGCTCGCAGACAGGGCATCAAGAGACCCAGTACTTC. Combining the CDR3 with reference TRBV7-2 and TRBJ2-5 gives the whole variable domain GAGVSQSPSNKVTEKGKDVELRCDPISGHTALYWYRQSLGQGLEFLIYFQGNSAPDKSGLPSDRFSAERTGGSVSTLTIQRTQQEDSAVYLCASSSQTGHQETQYFGPGTRLLVL.

The V gene is TRBV2, the J gene TRBJ2-3; TRBD1 matches at 7 bases. Germline trimming cut 5 bases from V and 1 base from J; bases unmatched to any gene: 3. Looked up from germline, CDR1 is SNHLY and CDR2 is FYNNEI. The CDR3 extends over 14 amino acids. CDR3: CASSTGAGTDTQYF. CDR3 nucleotide sequence: TGTGCCAGCAGTACAGGGGCGGGCACAGATACGCAGTATTTT.

The chain couples TRBV6-5 to TRBJ2-1; D call uncertain. The CDR3 length is 12 residues. V dropped 6 bases and J dropped 12 bases, with 15 bases sitting between them. Germline V gene data show CDR1 as MNHEY and CDR2 as SVGAGI. The CDR3 sequence is CASSSTPAVQFF. Written as DNA, the CDR3 is TGTGCCAGCAGCTCGACCCCCGCGGTGCAGTTCTTC.

This CDR3 reads CASSLEGGMRSYEQYF. DNA of the CDR3: TGTGCCAGCAGCTTGGAGGGAGGGATGAGGTCCTACGAGCAGTACTTC. The chain recombines TRBV5-6 with TRBJ2-7; 7 bases fit TRBD2. Germline CDR1 and CDR2: SGHDT and YYEEEE. CDR3 size: 16 residues. The V and J ends lost 0 bases and 1 base, in that order; junction bases with no gene match: 7.

This clone was detected only once. The J gene is TRBJ1-1, the V gene TRBV10-2; no clear D. Germline V CDR1 and CDR2: WSHSY, SAAADI. V was shortened by 9 bases and J by 4 bases, with 27 bases between the two germline ends. The CDR3 runs 17 residues. The CDR3 spells CASTTGPMEGLGTEAFF. In DNA, the CDR3 is TGCGCCAGTACGACCGGGCCCATGGAGGGTTTGGGCACTGAAGCTTTCTTT.

The rearrangement links TRBV5-1 to TRBJ2-3; D unresolved. The CDR3 sequence is 12 residues long. The ends were cut back, 1 base at V and 6 bases at J, with 6 bases in the middle. Germline V gene data show CDR1 as SGHRS and CDR2 as YFSETQ. The CDR3 loop reads CASSLRSDTQYF. CDR3 in DNA: TGCGCCAGCAGCTTGCGGTCGGATACGCAGTATTTT.

The chain joins TRBV10-3 to TRBJ2-7, with D perhaps TRBD1 (6 bases). The CDR3 sequence is 15 residues long. Germline-derived CDR1 and CDR2 are ENHRY and SYGVKD. V dropped 8 bases and J dropped 3 bases, with 20 bases sitting between them. The CDR3 loop is CAIGRLSGANYEQYF. CDR3 bases: TGTGCCATCGGAAGGTTGTCAGGGGCCAACTACGAGCAGTACTTC.

V is TRBV11-2 and J is TRBJ1-5; TRBD1 matches 9 bases. Germline V gene data show CDR1 as SGHAT and CDR2 as FQNNGV. V gave up 1 base and J gave up 1 base; unmatched junction bases: 5. This CDR3 has 17 amino acids. DNA of the CDR3: TGTGCCAGCAGCTTAGGGGGACAGGGATGGAGCAATCAGCCCCAGCATTTT. Its protein is CASSLGGQGWSNQPQHF. The variable domain in full, completed from reference TRBV11-2 and TRBJ1-5, reads EAGVAQSPRYKIIEKRQSVAFWCNPISGHATLYWYQQILGQGPKLLIQFQNNGVVDDSQLPKDRFSAERLKGVDSTLKIQPAKLEDSAVYLCASSLGGQGWSNQPQHFGDGTRLSIL.